These 18 T cell receptor beta chains came from one sample sequenced in a study of blood T cell repertoires in COVID-19. Here immunoSEQ multiplex PCR was the method, and the copy in TCRdb shows in-frame clones only, minus some. The sample consists of 220,000 or so clones, 80% of them appearing once. Sequenced sample: peripheral blood. These receptor sequences come from a woman between 70 and 85 years old with acute or convalescent COVID-19.

The V and J genes are TRBV5-1 and TRBJ2-2; D is unresolved. Trimming cost V 4 bases and J 0 bases, with 10 bases left between them. Germline assignment: CDR1 SGHRS and CDR2 YFSETQ. The CDR3 is made up of 15 amino acids. Here the CDR3 reads CASSHSLSNTGELFF. The DNA for the CDR3 is TGCGCCAGCAGCCACAGCCTCTCGAACACCGGGGAGCTGTTTTTT. The variable domain in full, with the rest retrieved from reference TRBV5-1 and TRBJ2-2, is KAGVTQTPRYLIKTRGQQVTLSCSPISGHRSVSWYQQTPGQGLQFLFEYFSETQRNKGNFPGRFSGRQFSNSRSEMNVSTLELGDSALYLCASSHSLSNTGELFFGEGSRLTVL.

The gene calls are TRBV28 and TRBJ1-3; TRBD1 matches 7 bases. The length of the CDR3 is 15 residues. V dropped 6 bases and J dropped 0; count of bases not matched to a gene: 5. Germline V CDR1 and CDR2: MDHEN, SYDVKM. The CDR3 DNA reads as TGTGCCAGCAGGGGACAGTATCGCTCTGGAAACACCATATATTTT. Its protein product is CASRGQYRSGNTIYF. Supplemented by reference TRBV28 and TRBJ1-3, the full variable domain reads DVKVTQSSRYLVKRTGEKVFLECVQDMDHENMFWYRQDPGLGLRLIYFSYDVKMKEKGDIPEGYSVSREKKERFSLILESASTNQTSMYLCASRGQYRSGNTIYFGEGSWLTVV.

This clone has a single count. This rearrangement joins TRBV18 to TRBJ1-6; perhaps TRBD1 as D (6 bases). CDR1 is KGHSH and CDR2 is LQKENI in the germline V gene. Between the trimmed V and J ends, which lost 3 bases and 7 bases, there was a span of 13 bases. This CDR3 comprises 15 residues. DNA for the CDR3: TGTGCCAGCTCACCCCCGACAGGCTCCAATTCACCCCTCCACTTT. Translating it yields CASSPPTGSNSPLHF.

This clone was observed a handful of times. The chain joins TRBV7-2 to TRBJ1-5; TRBD1 agrees at 7 bases. This CDR3 region has 16 residues. Germline assignment: CDR1 SGHTA and CDR2 FQGNSA. V trimming: 5 bases; J trimming: 7 bases; junction bases outside the gene matches: 14. The CDR3 DNA reads as TGTGCCAGCAGCGGCTCCATGCCAGGGGGTGGCCAGCCCCAGCATTTT. Amino acids: CASSGSMPGGGQPQHF.

The chain links TRBV4-1 to TRBJ2-1, with 8 bases identical to TRBD2. This CDR3 comprises 17 residues. The trim removed 4 bases at V and 7 bases at J, leaving 15 bases unmatched. Germline CDR1 MGHRA, CDR2 YSYEKL. CDR3 sequence (DNA): TGCGCCAGCAGCCCTAACCCTTCCGTGGCTAGCGGGAATGAGCAGTTCTTC. Translation: CASSPNPSVASGNEQFF.

V usage is TRBV4-2 and J usage is TRBJ2-1, with 12 bases matching TRBD2. J was trimmed by 9 bases and V by 4 bases; bases with no gene match: 13. Germline CDR1 reads LGHNA; CDR2 reads YNFKEQ. The CDR3 consists of 17 residues. CDR3 sequence: CASSPGGLAGGPSEQFF. DNA for the CDR3: TGTGCCAGCAGCCCAGGGGGCCTAGCGGGAGGGCCCAGTGAGCAGTTCTTC.

The chain has TRBV28 and TRBJ2-1; 9 nucleotides align to TRBD2. CDR3 size: 14 residues. Germline CDR1 is MDHEN and CDR2 is SYDVKM. V gave up 2 bases and J gave up 7 bases; unmatched junction bases: 3. CDR3 amino acids: CASSLAGGQNEQFF. The CDR3 DNA sequence: TGTGCCAGCAGTTTAGCGGGAGGGCAGAATGAGCAGTTCTTC.

The J gene is TRBJ2-6, the V gene TRBV19; D remains ambiguous. V shed 0 bases and J shed 0 bases, with 6 bases lying between them. Germline CDR1 LNHDA, CDR2 SQIVND (reference sequence). This CDR3 has 16 amino acids. The CDR3 spells CASSIDRISGANVLTF. DNA of the CDR3: TGTGCCAGTAGTATAGACAGGATCTCTGGGGCCAACGTCCTGACTTTC.

The chain carries TRBV5-1 and TRBJ1-1, with D possibly being TRBD1 (6 bases). Per germline, CDR1 SGHRS and CDR2 YFSETQ. Trimming pared 4 bases from V and 2 bases from J, leaving 12 bases between. This CDR3 contains 14 residues. The CDR3 sequence is CASSVDRPNTEAFF. The CDR3, as DNA: TGCGCCAGCAGCGTTGACAGGCCCAACACTGAAGCTTTCTTT.

The rearrangement uses TRBV6-2 or TRBV6-3 and TRBJ1-1; D is unclear. Germline CDR1 reads MNHEY; CDR2 reads SVGEGT. This CDR3 has 11 residues. Trimming cost V 2 bases and J 11 bases, with 9 bases left between them. CDR3 DNA sequence: TGTGCCAGCAGTTACGTCGCCGGGGCTTTCTTT. This translates into CASSYVAGAFF.

The CDR3 protein is CASSPPGGGEQFF. In DNA form, the CDR3 reads TGTGCCAGCTCACCACCGGGAGGGGGTGAGCAGTTCTTC. The genes are TRBV18 and TRBJ2-1, with D maybe TRBD2 (7 bases). The length of the CDR3 is 13 residues. Per the germline V gene, CDR1 is KGHSH and CDR2 is LQKENI. Between the trimmed V and J ends, which lost 0 bases and 9 bases, there was a span of 9 bases.

CDR3 coding DNA: TGTGCCACCAGTGGGATCGACACTAGCGAGCAGTTCTTC. The encoded protein is CATSGIDTSEQFF. This chain joins TRBV24-1 and TRBJ2-1; D is perhaps TRBD2 (6 bases). Trimming left V 5 bases short and J 10 bases short, with 14 bases between. CDR3 length: 13 residues. The germline V gene has CDR1 KGHDR and CDR2 SFDVKD.

This chain links TRBV19 with TRBJ2-5, with 10 bases identical to TRBD1. The CDR3 has 14 amino acids. Looked up from germline, CDR1 is LNHDA and CDR2 is SQIVND (reference sequence). The junction had 3 bases not matched to a gene; V was cut back by 6 bases and J by 2 bases. The CDR3 protein is CASSLGQGQETQYF. DNA of the CDR3: TGTGCCAGTAGCCTGGGACAGGGGCAAGAGACCCAGTACTTC.

The chain couples TRBV2 to TRBJ1-1; D perhaps matches TRBD1 (6 bases). Germline lookup yields CDR1 SNHLY and CDR2 FYNNEI. V lost 4 bases and J lost 3, with 12 bases in between. The CDR3 totals 14 residues. Written as DNA, the CDR3 is TGTGCCAGCAGTGGGACAGTGGTGGACACTGAAGCTTTCTTT. Protein sequence: CASSGTVVDTEAFF.

The chain combines TRBV10-3 with TRBJ2-1; the D is unclear. The CDR3 sequence is 13 residues long. The V gene's germline CDR1 is ENHRY and CDR2 SYGVKD. V was trimmed by 2 bases and J by 3 bases, leaving 5 bases between them. This CDR3 reads CAISEPNYNEQFF. The CDR3 bases are TGTGCCATCAGTGAGCCTAACTACAATGAGCAGTTCTTC.

This clone showed up just a few times. The V call is TRBV27, the J call TRBJ2-3; 10 bases are shared with TRBD2. Germline loops: CDR1 MNHEY, CDR2 SMNVEV (reference sequence). The V and J ends lost 4 bases and 2 bases, in that order; junction bases with no gene match: 12. The CDR3 contains 18 residues. CDR3 coding DNA: TGTGCCAGCAGTTCCCCAGCTACTAGCGGGACTGACACAGATACGCAGTATTTT. Translating it yields CASSSPATSGTDTDTQYF.

The chain links TRBV5-4 to TRBJ2-5; tentatively, D is TRBD1 (5 bases). The CDR3 spans 13 residues. Germline loops: CDR1 SGHNT, CDR2 YYREEE (reference sequence). The V end lost 2 bases, the J end lost 5 bases, and 10 bases lay between the germline ends. The CDR3 region has the DNA TGTGCCAGCAGCTTTGACAGAGGCGAGACCCAGTACTTC. It yields the protein CASSFDRGETQYF.

The chain has TRBV30 and TRBJ1-2; a weak D match, TRBD1 (6 bases). In germline, CDR1 is GTSNPN, CDR2 SVGIG (reference sequence). The V gene lost 0 bases and the J gene lost 5 bases, with 13 bases spanning the gap. The CDR3 runs to 14 residues. The DNA of the CDR3 is TGTGCCTGGAGTGTACGGACAGAGACTTATGGCTACACCTTC. As protein: CAWSVRTETYGYTF.